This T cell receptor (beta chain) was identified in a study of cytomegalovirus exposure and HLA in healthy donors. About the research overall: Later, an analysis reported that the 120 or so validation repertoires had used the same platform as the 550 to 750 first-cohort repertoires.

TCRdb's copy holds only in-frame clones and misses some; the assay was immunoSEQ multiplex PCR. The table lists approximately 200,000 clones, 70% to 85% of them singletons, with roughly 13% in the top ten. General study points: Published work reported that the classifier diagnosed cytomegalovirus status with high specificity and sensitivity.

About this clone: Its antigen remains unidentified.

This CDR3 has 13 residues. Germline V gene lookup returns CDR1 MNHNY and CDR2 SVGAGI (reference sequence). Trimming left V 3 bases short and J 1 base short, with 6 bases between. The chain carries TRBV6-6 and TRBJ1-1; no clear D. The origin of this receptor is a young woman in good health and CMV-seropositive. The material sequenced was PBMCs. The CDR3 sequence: CASSYGWNTEAFF. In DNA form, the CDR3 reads TGTGCCAGCAGTTATGGCTGGAACACTGAAGCTTTCTTT.